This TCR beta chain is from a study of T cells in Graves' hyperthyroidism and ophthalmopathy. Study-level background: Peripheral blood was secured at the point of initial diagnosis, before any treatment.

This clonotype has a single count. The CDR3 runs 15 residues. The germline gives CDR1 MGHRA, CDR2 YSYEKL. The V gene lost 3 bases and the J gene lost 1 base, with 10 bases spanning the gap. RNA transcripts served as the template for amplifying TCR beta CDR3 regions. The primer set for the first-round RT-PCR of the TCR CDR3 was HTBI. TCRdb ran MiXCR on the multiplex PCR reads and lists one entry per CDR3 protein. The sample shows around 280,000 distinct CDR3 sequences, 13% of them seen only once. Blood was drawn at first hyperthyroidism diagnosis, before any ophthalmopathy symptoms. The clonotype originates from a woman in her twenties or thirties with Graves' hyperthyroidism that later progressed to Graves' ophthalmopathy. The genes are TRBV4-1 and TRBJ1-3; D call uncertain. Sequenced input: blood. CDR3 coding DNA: TGCGCCAGCAGCCAGCCGTACGGATCTGGAAACACCATATATTTT. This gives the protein CASSQPYGSGNTIYF.